This T cell receptor beta chain was documented in a study of shared clonotypes between healthy human individuals. Naive CD8 cells comprised CD45RO-negative, CCR7-positively selected cells, excluding terminally differentiated effector memory CD45RA+ cells. Produced via immunoSEQ multiplex PCR; TCRdb's table is partial and in-frame only. This repertoire shows about 2.1 million clones, roughly 93% found once; its top ten account for over 1.5%. Whole-study findings and limits: The low donor count limited represented genetic and exposure-history diversity. Lower generation probabilities were found for non-shared clonotypes than for those shared by all four donors. Memory subsets had estimated richness that was generally smaller than that of naive subsets.

The V and J ends lost 0 bases and 4 bases respectively, with 8 bases between them. The CDR3 covers 14 residues. Looked up from germline, CDR1 is SGDLS and CDR2 is YYNGEE. In the case of this clone: What it binds is unknown. At the DNA level, this CDR3 is encoded by other sequences in the same sample as well.

This clonotype was sampled from a man aged 18 to 30 in good health. Some clones in this sample may be carry-over from other donors' samples. The rearrangement links TRBV9 to TRBJ1-5; the D is unclear. The specimen sequenced was naive CD8+ T cells from PBMCs. DNA for the CDR3: TGTGCCAGCAGCGTAGGTGGAGGGAATCAGCCCCAGCATTTT. Protein: CASSVGGGNQPQHF. Complete variable domain (other parts from reference TRBV9 and TRBJ1-5): DSGVTQTPKHLITATGQRVTLRCSPRSGDLSVYWYQQSLDQGLQFLIQYYNGEERAKGNILERFSAQQFPDLHSELNLSSLELGDSALYFCASSVGGGNQPQHFGDGTRLSIL.